The clone carrying this TCR beta chain was seen at least ten times. Its antigen is currently unknown. CDR3-region Arm-PCR and iRepertoire HTBI primers produced the TCR beta libraries. Original analysis: Spanning all samples, the identified segments comprised around 64 TRBV and around 15 TRBJ. MiXCR was run by TCRdb on the multiplex PCR reads, yielding one entry per CDR3 protein. These V and J calls rely on TCRdb rather than the paper's analysis. The sample consists of about 310,000 distinct CDR3 sequences, under 25% of them appearing once. The data were obtained in a study of regulatory T cells in long-lasting Graves disease. The V gene's germline CDR1 is KGHSH and CDR2 LQKENI. This CDR3 has 14 residues. The V gene lost 8 bases and the J gene lost 0 bases, with 11 bases spanning the gap. The study's findings and limits: Rather than thyroid tissue, only peripheral blood underwent study. Having few samples may have compromised the accuracy.

Noted time point: persistent/refractory GD, antithyroid drugs over 5 years with positive TRAb. From RNA extracted from PBMCs, the TCR library was made. Guidelines of the American Thyroid Association were used to diagnose Graves' disease. The sequences come from peripheral blood mononuclear cells (PBMCs), collected when the disease was refractory, from a patient treated with antithyroid drugs. The clonotype was recovered from a female donor with Graves disease. The chain links TRBV18 to TRBJ1-3; D not resolved. The CDR3 spells CASSPTDSGNTIYF. Written as DNA, the CDR3 is TGTGCCAGCAGCCCGACTGACTCTGGAAACACCATATATTTT.